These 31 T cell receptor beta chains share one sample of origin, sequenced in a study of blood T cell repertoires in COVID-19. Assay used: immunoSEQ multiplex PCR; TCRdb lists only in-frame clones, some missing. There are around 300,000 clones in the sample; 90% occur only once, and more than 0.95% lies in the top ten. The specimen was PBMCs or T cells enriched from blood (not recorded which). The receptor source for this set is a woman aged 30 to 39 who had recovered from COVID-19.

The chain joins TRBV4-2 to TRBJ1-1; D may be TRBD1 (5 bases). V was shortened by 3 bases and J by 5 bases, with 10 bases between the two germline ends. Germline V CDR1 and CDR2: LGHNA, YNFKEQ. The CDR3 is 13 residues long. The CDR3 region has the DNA TGTGCCAGCAGCCACCAGGGAAGGACTGAAGCTTTCTTT. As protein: CASSHQGRTEAFF.

The CDR3 nucleotides are TGTGCCAGCTCACCCCGACAGGGCGATGGGGAGACCCAGTACTTC. Protein product: CASSPRQGDGETQYF. The V gene is TRBV18, the J gene TRBJ2-5, with TRBD1 matching over 7 bases. The CDR3 runs to 15 residues. Trimming removed 3 bases from V and 5 bases from J; junction bases left unmatched: 9. CDR1 is KGHSH and CDR2 is LQKENI in the germline V gene.

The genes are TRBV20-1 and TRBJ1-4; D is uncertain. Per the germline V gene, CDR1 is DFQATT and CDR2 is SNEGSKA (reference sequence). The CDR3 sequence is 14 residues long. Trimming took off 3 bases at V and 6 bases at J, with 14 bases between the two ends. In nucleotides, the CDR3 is TGCAGTGCTAGTTACAAGCCGGGTGATGAAAAACTGTTTTTT. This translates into CSASYKPGDEKLFF.

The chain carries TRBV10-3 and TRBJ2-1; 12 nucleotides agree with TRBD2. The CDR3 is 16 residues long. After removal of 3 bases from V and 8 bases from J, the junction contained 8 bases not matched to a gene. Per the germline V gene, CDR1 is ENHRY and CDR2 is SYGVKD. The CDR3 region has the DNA TGTGCCATCAGTGATGGTGCTAGCGGGAGGGATGATGAGCAGTTCTTC. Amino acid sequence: CAISDGASGRDDEQFF.

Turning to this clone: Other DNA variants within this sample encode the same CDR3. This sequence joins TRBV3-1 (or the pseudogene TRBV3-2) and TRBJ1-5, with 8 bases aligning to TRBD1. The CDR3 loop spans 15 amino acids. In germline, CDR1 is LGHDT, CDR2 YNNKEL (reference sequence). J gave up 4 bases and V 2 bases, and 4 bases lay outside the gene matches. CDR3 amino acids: CASSQSGGPNQPQHF. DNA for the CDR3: TGTGCCAGCAGCCAATCAGGGGGCCCTAATCAGCCCCAGCATTTT.

The chain's CDR3 is CASSPAVRGSNEQFF. For the CDR3, the DNA is TGTGCCAGCAGCCCAGCGGTACGTGGGTCCAATGAGCAGTTCTTC. This chain uses TRBV3-1 (or the pseudogene TRBV3-2) with TRBJ2-1; D is possibly TRBD2 (5 bases). V was pared by 4 bases and J by 6 bases, with 16 bases between. The germline V gene encodes CDR1 LGHDT and CDR2 YNNKEL (reference sequence). The CDR3 totals 15 residues.

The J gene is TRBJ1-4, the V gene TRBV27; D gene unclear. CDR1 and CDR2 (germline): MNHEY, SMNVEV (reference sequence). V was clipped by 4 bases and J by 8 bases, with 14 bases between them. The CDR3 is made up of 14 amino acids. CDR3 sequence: CASSSWMGGEKLFF. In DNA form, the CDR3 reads TGTGCCAGCAGTTCATGGATGGGCGGGGAAAAACTGTTTTTT.

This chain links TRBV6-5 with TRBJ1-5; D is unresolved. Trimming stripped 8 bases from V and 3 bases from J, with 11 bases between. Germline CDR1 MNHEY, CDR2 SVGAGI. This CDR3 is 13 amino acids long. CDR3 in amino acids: CASARENNQPQHF. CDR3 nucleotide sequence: TGTGCCAGCGCGAGGGAGAACAATCAGCCCCAGCATTTT.

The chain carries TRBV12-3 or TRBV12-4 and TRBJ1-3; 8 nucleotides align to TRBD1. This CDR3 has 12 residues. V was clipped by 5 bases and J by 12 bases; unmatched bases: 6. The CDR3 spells CASSADRVIIYF. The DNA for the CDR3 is TGTGCCAGCAGTGCGGACAGGGTCATCATATATTTT.

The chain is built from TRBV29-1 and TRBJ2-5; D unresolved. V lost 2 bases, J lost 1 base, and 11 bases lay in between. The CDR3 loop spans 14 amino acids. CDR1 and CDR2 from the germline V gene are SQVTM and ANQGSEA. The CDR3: CSVEQPGFQETQYF. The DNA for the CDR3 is TGCAGCGTTGAACAACCCGGGTTCCAAGAGACCCAGTACTTC.

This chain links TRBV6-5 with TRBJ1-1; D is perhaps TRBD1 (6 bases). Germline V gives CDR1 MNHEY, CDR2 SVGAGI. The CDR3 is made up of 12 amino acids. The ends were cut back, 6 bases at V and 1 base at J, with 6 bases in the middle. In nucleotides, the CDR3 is TGTGCCAGCAGAGGGGGGAACACTGAAGCTTTCTTT. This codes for CASRGGNTEAFF.

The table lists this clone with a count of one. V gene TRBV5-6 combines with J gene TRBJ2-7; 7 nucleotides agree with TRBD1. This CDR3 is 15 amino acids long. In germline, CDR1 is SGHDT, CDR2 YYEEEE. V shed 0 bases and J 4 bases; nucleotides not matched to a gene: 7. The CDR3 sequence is CASSLGPRGSYEQYF. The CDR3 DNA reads TGTGCCAGCAGCTTGGGGCCCAGGGGGTCGTACGAGCAGTACTTC.

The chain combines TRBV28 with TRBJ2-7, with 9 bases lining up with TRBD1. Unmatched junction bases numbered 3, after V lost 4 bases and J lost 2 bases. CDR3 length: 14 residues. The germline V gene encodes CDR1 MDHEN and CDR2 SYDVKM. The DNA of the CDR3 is TGTGCCAGCAGTTCGGGACAGGGAACCTACGAGCAGTACTTC. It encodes CASSSGQGTYEQYF. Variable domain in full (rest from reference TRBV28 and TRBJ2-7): DVKVTQSSRYLVKRTGEKVFLECVQDMDHENMFWYRQDPGLGLRLIYFSYDVKMKEKGDIPEGYSVSREKKERFSLILESASTNQTSMYLCASSSGQGTYEQYFGPGTRLTVT.

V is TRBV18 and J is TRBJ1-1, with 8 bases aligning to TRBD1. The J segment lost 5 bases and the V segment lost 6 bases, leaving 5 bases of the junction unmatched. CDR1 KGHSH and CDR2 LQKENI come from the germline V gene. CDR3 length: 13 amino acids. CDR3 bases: TGTGCCAGCTCCCGGACAGGGAGAACTGAAGCTTTCTTT. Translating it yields CASSRTGRTEAFF.

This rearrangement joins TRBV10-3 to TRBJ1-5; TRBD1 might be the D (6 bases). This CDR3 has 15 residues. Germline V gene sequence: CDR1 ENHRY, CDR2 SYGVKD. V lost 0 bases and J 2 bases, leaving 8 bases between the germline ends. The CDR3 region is CAISESGGGNQPQHF. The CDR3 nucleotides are TGTGCCATCAGTGAGTCAGGGGGAGGCAATCAGCCCCAGCATTTT.

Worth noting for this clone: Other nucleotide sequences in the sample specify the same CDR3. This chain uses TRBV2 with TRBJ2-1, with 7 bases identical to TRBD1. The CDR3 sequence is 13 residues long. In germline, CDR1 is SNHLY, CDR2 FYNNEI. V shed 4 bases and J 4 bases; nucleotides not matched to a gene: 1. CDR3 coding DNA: TGTGCCAGCAGTGGACAGGGTTACAATGAGCAGTTCTTC. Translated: CASSGQGYNEQFF.

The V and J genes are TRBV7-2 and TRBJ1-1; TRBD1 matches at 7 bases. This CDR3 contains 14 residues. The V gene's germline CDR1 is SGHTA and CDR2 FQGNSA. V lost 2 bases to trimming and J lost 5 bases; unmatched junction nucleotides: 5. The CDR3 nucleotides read TGTGCCAGCAGCTTACAGGGCAGGGGGACTGAAGCTTTCTTT. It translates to CASSLQGRGTEAFF.

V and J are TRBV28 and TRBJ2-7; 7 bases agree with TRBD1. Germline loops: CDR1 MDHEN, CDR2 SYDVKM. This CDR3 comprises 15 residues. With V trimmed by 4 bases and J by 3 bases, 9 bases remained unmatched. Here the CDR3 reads CASSSGTAVNYEQYF. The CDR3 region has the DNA TGTGCCAGCAGTTCGGGGACAGCTGTAAACTACGAGCAGTACTTC.

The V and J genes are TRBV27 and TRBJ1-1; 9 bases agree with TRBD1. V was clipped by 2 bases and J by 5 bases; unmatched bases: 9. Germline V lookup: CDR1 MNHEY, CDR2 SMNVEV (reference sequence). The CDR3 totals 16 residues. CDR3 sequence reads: CASSLTYKQGATEAFF. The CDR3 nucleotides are TGTGCCAGCAGTTTAACCTATAAACAGGGGGCGACTGAAGCTTTCTTT.

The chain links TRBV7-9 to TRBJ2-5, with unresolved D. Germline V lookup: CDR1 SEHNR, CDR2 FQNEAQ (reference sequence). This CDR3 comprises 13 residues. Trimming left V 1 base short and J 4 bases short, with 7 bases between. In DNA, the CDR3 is TGTGCCAGCAGCTTAGACCTAGGAGAGACCCAGTACTTC. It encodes CASSLDLGETQYF.

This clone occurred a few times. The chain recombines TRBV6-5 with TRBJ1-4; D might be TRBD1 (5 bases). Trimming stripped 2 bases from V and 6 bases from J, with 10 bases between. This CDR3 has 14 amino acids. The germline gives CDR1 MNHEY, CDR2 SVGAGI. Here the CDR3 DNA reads TGTGCCAGCAGTTACAGGGGAAGTGATGAAAAACTGTTTTTT. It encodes CASSYRGSDEKLFF.

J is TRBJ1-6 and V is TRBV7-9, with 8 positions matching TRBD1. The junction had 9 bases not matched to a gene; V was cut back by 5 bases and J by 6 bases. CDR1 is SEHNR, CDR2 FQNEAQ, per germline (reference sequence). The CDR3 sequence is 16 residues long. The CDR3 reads CASSTAGGAANSPLHF. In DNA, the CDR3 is TGTGCCAGCAGCACAGCAGGGGGCGCGGCTAATTCACCCCTCCACTTT.

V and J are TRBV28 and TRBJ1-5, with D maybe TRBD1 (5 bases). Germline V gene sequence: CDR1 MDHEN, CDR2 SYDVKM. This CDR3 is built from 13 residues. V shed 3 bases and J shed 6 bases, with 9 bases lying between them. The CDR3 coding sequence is TGTGCCAGCAGTTTGGGGGGGACTCAGCCCCAGCATTTT. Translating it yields CASSLGGTQPQHF.

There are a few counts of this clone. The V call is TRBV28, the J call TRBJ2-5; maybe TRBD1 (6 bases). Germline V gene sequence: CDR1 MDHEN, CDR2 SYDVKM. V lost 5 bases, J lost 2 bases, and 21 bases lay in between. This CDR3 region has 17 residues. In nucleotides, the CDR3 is TGTGCCAGCAGTCCCATCCAGGGACATTCAGCTCAAGAGACCCAGTACTTC. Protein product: CASSPIQGHSAQETQYF.

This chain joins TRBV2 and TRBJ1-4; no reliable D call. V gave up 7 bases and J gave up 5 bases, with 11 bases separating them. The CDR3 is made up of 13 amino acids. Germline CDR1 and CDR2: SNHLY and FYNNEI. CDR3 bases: TGTGCCAGCACCGGCCAGGCGAATGAAAAACTGTTTTTT. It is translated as CASTGQANEKLFF.

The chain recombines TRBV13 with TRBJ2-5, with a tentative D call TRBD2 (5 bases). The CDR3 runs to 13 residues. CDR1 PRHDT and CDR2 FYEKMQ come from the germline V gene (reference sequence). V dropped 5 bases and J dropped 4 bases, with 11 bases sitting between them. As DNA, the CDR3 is TGTGCCAGCAGCGCACTAGGAAGAGAGACCCAGTACTTC. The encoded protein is CASSALGRETQYF.

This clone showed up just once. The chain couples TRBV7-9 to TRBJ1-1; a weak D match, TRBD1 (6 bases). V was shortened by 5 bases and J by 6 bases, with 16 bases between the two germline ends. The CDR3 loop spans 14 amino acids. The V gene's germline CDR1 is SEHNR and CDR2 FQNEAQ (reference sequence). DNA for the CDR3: TGTGCCAGCAGCATTACCGGACAGCGTGCTGAAGCTTTCTTT. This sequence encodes CASSITGQRAEAFF.

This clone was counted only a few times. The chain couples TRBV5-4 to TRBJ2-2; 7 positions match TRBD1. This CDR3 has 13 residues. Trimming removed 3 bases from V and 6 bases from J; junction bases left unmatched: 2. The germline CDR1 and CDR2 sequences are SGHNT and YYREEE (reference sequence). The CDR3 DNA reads TGTGCCAGCAGCTCTGACAGGGCCGGGGAGCTGTTTTTT. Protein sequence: CASSSDRAGELFF.

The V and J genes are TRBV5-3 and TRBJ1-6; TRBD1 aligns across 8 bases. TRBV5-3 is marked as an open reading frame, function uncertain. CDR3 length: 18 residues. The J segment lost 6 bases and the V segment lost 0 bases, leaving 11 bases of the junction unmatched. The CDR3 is CARSLEYWGQESNSPLHF. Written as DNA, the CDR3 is TGTGCCAGAAGCTTGGAGTACTGGGGACAGGAGTCTAATTCACCCCTCCACTTT.

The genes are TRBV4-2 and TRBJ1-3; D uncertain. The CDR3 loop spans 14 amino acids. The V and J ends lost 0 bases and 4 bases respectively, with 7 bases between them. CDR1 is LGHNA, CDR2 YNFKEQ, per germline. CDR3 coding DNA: TGTGCCAGCAGCCAAGATCGAGTAGGAAACACCATATATTTT. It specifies CASSQDRVGNTIYF.

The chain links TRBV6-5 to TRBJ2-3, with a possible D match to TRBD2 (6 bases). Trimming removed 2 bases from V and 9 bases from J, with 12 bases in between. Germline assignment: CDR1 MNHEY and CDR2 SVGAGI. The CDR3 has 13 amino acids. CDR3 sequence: CASSYLSGRTQYF. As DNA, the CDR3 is TGTGCCAGCAGTTACCTTTCGGGGAGGACGCAGTATTTT.